This TCR beta chain was retrieved from a study of T cells in Graves' hyperthyroidism and ophthalmopathy. Study results and caveats: Blood held most thyroid clonotypes expanded above 0.001 frequency.

Ten or more counts support this clonotype. Its target is not known. TCR beta CDR3 region amplification was performed from RNA transcripts. HTBI primers drove first-round RT-PCR of the TCR CDR3. TCRdb reanalysed the multiplex PCR reads using MiXCR and keeps one entry per CDR3 protein. The sample yields about 480,000 distinct CDR3 sequences, around an eighth seen once. The V gene's germline CDR1 is LNHNV and CDR2 YYDKDF (reference sequence). The length of the CDR3 is 15 residues. The J segment lost 0 bases and the V segment lost 5 bases, leaving 4 bases of the junction unmatched. Each diagnosis was grounded in clinical symptoms, serum thyroxine and TRAb, thyroid ultrasound, and orbital computed tomography.

This chain connects TRBV15 to TRBJ1-3; TRBD1 matches 7 bases. The sequenced sample consisted of blood. This TCR was sampled from a woman aged 18 to 35 with Graves' hyperthyroidism. The CDR3 reads CATSPRQGSGNTIYF. CDR3 in DNA: TGTGCCACCAGCCCGAGACAGGGCTCTGGAAACACCATATATTTT. Full variable domain (remainder filled in from reference TRBV15 and TRBJ1-3): DAMVIQNPRYQVTQFGKPVTLSCSQTLNHNVMYWYQQKSSQAPKLLFHYYDKDFNNEADTPDNFQSRRPNTSFCFLDIRSPGLGDTAMYLCATSPRQGSGNTIYFGEGSWLTVV.